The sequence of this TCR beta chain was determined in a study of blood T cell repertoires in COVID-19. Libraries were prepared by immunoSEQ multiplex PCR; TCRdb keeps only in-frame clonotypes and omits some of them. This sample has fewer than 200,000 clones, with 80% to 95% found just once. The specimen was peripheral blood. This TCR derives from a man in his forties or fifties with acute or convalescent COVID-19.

The CDR3 region is CASSVGAGALWGETQYF. The CDR3 nucleotides are TGTGCCAGCAGCGTAGGAGCGGGAGCCCTTTGGGGCGAGACCCAGTACTTC. The rearrangement joins TRBV9 to TRBJ2-5; 8 positions agree with TRBD2. V lost 0 bases and J lost 5; bases outside the gene matches: 12. The length of the CDR3 is 17 residues. In germline, CDR1 is SGDLS, CDR2 YYNGEE.